This T cell receptor beta chain is drawn from a study of blood T cell repertoires in COVID-19. On this clone: One junction end disagrees with the germline gene, perhaps due to a read error.

The repertoire was sequenced with immunoSEQ multiplex PCR; TCRdb's copy has only in-frame clones and lacks some. The profile shows 62,000 or so clones, approximately 80% of them singletons. Germline V CDR1 and CDR2: MRHNA, SNTAGT. The CDR3 totals 10 residues. The TCR originated in a woman between 40 and 50 years old with acute COVID-19. The chain has TRBV6-4 and TRBJ1-1; no clear D gene. Sequenced sample: PBMCs or T cells enriched from blood (not recorded which). CDR3 in DNA: TGCGTCGAAAGCGCGCTTTGTGCTTTCTTT. This sequence encodes CVESALCAFF.